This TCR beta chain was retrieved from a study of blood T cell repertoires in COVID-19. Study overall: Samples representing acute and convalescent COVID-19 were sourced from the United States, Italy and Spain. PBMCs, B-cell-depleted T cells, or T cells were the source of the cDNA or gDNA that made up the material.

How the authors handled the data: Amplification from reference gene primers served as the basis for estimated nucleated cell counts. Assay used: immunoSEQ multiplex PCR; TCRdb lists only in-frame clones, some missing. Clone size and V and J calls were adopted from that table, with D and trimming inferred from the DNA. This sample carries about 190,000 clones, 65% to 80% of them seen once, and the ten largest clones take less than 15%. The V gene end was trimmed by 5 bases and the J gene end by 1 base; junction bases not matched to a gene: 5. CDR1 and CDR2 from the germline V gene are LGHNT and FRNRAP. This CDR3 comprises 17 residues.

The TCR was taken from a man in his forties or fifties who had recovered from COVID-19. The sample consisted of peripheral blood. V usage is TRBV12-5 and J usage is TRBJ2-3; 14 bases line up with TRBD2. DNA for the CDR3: TGTGCTAGTGGTATCCGACTAGCGGGAGGGGGCACAGATACGCAGTATTTT. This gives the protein CASGIRLAGGGTDTQYF. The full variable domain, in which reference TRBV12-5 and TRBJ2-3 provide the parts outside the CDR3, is DARVTQTPRHKVTEMGQEVTMRCQPILGHNTVFWYRQTMMQGLELLAYFRNRAPLDDSGMPKDRFSAEMPDATLATLKIQPSEPRDSAVYFCASGIRLAGGGTDTQYFGPGTRLTVL.